Sequencing of this T cell receptor beta chain was carried out in a study of blood T cells in healthy people across ages. Study outcomes and limitations: Researchers judged that diversity estimates from one million T cells fell short of true values.

With regard to this clonotype: What it binds is not known.

The second PCR ran roughly 6 to 11 cycles with a sample-barcoded 5' primer and J-beta primers. A tag from a template-switch adaptor with 12 random nucleotides marked each cDNA molecule. TCRdb re-called the 5' RACE reads with MiXCR, one entry per CDR3 protein. The data show more than 1,000,000 distinct CDR3 sequences, under 30% seen once. The V gene's germline CDR1 is SQVTM and CDR2 ANQGSEA. V was clipped by 7 bases and J by 10 bases, with 19 bases between them. The CDR3 consists of 13 residues. This same sample was also part of a study on T cells of mothers and their children. That source reports: Slightly, though not significantly, more overlap was seen in related than in unrelated mother-child pairs.

The sequence was obtained from a girl aged 2-9 years in good health. The rearrangement uses TRBV29-1 and TRBJ1-4; tentatively, D is TRBD1 (5 bases). Sequenced input: blood. Written as DNA, the CDR3 is TGCAGCGCTACGGGGGATTCGTCAGGAAAACTGTTTTTT. Translated: CSATGDSSGKLFF.